The present entry profiles one TCR beta chain with its context. The CDR3 has 16 amino acids. The V and J ends lost 2 bases and 5 bases respectively, with 18 bases between them. Germline V gives CDR1 SGHVS, CDR2 FQNEAQ. The data stem from a study of blood T cell repertoires in COVID-19. The method was immunoSEQ multiplex PCR; TCRdb's version includes in-frame clones alone and lacks a portion of them. The sample has around 100,000 clones; about 91% are singletons. The source of this sequence is a human donor with active COVID-19. The donor label of this sample is uncertain. The material sequenced was peripheral blood. The rearrangement joins TRBV7-8 to TRBJ2-5, with D perhaps TRBD1 (6 bases). The CDR3 spells CASSLNREYQGETQYF. The CDR3 nucleotides read TGTGCCAGCAGCTTAAACAGGGAATACCAGGGGGAGACCCAGTACTTC. Supplemented by reference TRBV7-8 and TRBJ2-5, the full variable domain reads GAGVSQSPRYKVAKRGQDVALRCDPISGHVSLFWYQQALGQGPEFLTYFQNEAQLDKSGLPSDRFFAERPEGSVSTLKIQRTQQEDSAVYLCASSLNREYQGETQYFGPGTRLLVL.